Listed here are 20 T cell receptor beta chains from one sample, sequenced in a study of OX40 agonist ivuxolimab in advanced cancers. Method: immunoSEQ multiplex PCR; TCRdb's copy keeps in-frame clones and lacks some. The sample carries tens of thousands of clones, about 89% recorded once. The sequencing used CD4+ or CD8+ T cells sorted from blood, collected in a trial of the OX40 agonist ivuxolimab. The receptors originated from an adult with an advanced solid tumor such as melanoma, head and neck, liver or kidney cancer.

This chain joins TRBV5-5 and TRBJ1-3; TRBD1 is a possible D gene (6 bases). Germline V CDR1 and CDR2: SGHKS, YYEKEE (reference sequence). Trimming stripped 3 bases from V and 3 bases from J, with 13 bases between. The CDR3 has 15 amino acids. The CDR3 nucleotides are TGTGCCAGCAGCTACAGGGATGCGTATGGAAACACCATATATTTT. Translation: CASSYRDAYGNTIYF.

The gene calls are TRBV10-1 and TRBJ2-1; 12 positions match TRBD1. CDR1 is WNHNN and CDR2 is SYGVQD in the germline V gene (reference sequence). The CDR3 is 15 residues long. The V gene end was trimmed by 8 bases and the J gene end by 10 bases; junction bases not matched to a gene: 12. This CDR3 reads CASREGTGGIGEQFF. The CDR3 nucleotides read TGCGCCAGCCGAGAGGGGACAGGGGGCATCGGGGAGCAGTTCTTC.

This clone was detected once. The chain combines TRBV10-2 with TRBJ1-3; D uncertain. The CDR3 loop spans 14 amino acids. V was cut by 3 bases and J by 4 bases, with 10 bases left in between. Germline V CDR1 and CDR2: WSHSY, SAAADI. Here the CDR3 DNA reads TGCGCCAGCAGTGAAGGAGGGTCCGGAAACACCATATATTTT. Amino acid sequence: CASSEGGSGNTIYF.

This clone came up once. This chain links TRBV27 with TRBJ2-5; D unresolved. Trimming stripped 4 bases from V and 2 bases from J, with 14 bases between. The germline V gene encodes CDR1 MNHEY and CDR2 SMNVEV (reference sequence). The CDR3 covers 15 residues. DNA of the CDR3: TGTGCCAGCAGTTCCTTCCCAGACAAGCAAGAGACCCAGTACTTC. The encoded protein is CASSSFPDKQETQYF.

The rearrangement uses TRBV19 and TRBJ1-1; D ambiguous. Between the trimmed V and J ends, which lost 0 bases and 6 bases, there was a span of 11 bases. The CDR3 spans 14 residues. Per germline, CDR1 LNHDA and CDR2 SQIVND (reference sequence). CDR3 sequence reads: CASSIDVGVPEAFF. For the CDR3, the DNA is TGTGCCAGTAGTATAGACGTTGGGGTGCCTGAAGCTTTCTTT.

V is TRBV2 and J is TRBJ2-1; possible D gene TRBD2, 6 bases. The CDR3 extends over 15 amino acids. The germline V and J ends were trimmed by 8 bases and 5 bases, with 19 bases remaining between them. Germline assignment: CDR1 SNHLY and CDR2 FYNNEI. The CDR3 nucleotides read TGTGCCAGCCGCCTATTTCGGGGGTTTAACAATGAGCAGTTCTTC. Residues: CASRLFRGFNNEQFF.

This clone is a singleton in its sample. The chain links TRBV20-1 to TRBJ2-7; D remains unclear. V was pared by 4 bases and J by 3 bases, with 7 bases between. Germline values: CDR1 DFQATT, CDR2 SNEGSKA (reference sequence). The CDR3 runs to 11 residues. The chain's CDR3 is CSAIKNYEQYF. The CDR3 DNA sequence: TGCAGTGCTATTAAGAACTACGAGCAGTACTTC.

The J gene is TRBJ2-7, the V gene TRBV11-2; 9 bases align to TRBD1. Germline CDR1 reads SGHAT; CDR2 reads FQNNGV. The CDR3 spans 13 residues. J lost 3 bases, V lost 8 bases, and 5 bases had no gene match. The DNA of the CDR3 is TGTGCCAGCGCCCGGACAGGGGACTACGAGCAGTACTTC. Translated: CASARTGDYEQYF.

The chain is built from TRBV28 and TRBJ1-2, with 8 nucleotides matching TRBD1. Trimming cost V 8 bases and J 8 bases; bases outside gene matches: 19. The CDR3 length is 16 residues. Germline lookup yields CDR1 MDHEN and CDR2 SYDVKM. CDR3 protein: CASQAGRGLMGLGYTF. For the CDR3, the DNA is TGTGCCAGCCAAGCTGGCAGGGGGCTTATGGGATTAGGCTACACCTTC.

This chain connects TRBV6-1 to TRBJ2-1, with a tentative D call TRBD1 (6 bases). Deletions cut 5 bases from V and 10 bases from J, with 15 bases between. This CDR3 spans 13 amino acids. CDR1 and CDR2 (germline): MNHNS, SASEGT. DNA of the CDR3: TGTGCCAGCAGTTGGGACATTTGGGGAGAGCAGTTCTTC. Its protein product is CASSWDIWGEQFF.

This chain's CDR3 is CASSLAWNTYEQYF. CDR3 coding DNA: TGTGCCAGCAGCTTGGCCTGGAATACTTACGAGCAGTACTTC. V usage is TRBV5-4 and J usage is TRBJ2-7; D gene uncertain. This CDR3 region has 14 residues. Between the trimmed V and J ends, which lost 0 bases and 4 bases, there was a span of 11 bases. Germline-derived CDR1 and CDR2 are SGHNT and YYREEE (reference sequence).

This clone was seen just once. The chain recombines TRBV7-2 with TRBJ2-5; tentative D call: TRBD2 (5 bases). The CDR3 contains 13 residues. Germline lookup yields CDR1 SGHTA and CDR2 FQGNSA. Trimming left V 1 base short and J 5 bases short, with 8 bases between. CDR3 sequence (DNA): TGTGCCAGCAGCTTAGTAGGCGGGGAGACCCAGTACTTC. It encodes CASSLVGGETQYF.

The chain recombines TRBV28 with TRBJ2-2; 7 nucleotides agree with TRBD1. V lost 6 bases, J lost 2 bases, and 6 bases stayed unmatched. CDR3 length equals 15 residues. Germline loops: CDR1 MDHEN, CDR2 SYDVKM. CDR3 protein: CASRPGTANTGELFF. The CDR3 coding sequence is TGTGCCAGCAGACCCGGGACAGCCAACACCGGGGAGCTGTTTTTT.

The chain couples TRBV28 to TRBJ1-5, with 7 bases aligning to TRBD1. From germline, CDR1 is MDHEN and CDR2 SYDVKM. This CDR3 contains 14 residues. Unmatched junction bases numbered 6, after V lost 5 bases and J lost 5 bases. The CDR3 sequence: CASSPGTDYQPQHF. CDR3 coding DNA: TGTGCCAGCAGTCCTGGGACAGACTATCAGCCCCAGCATTTT.

The V gene is TRBV18, the J gene TRBJ2-5; D is uncertain. CDR1 and CDR2 (germline): KGHSH, LQKENI. There are 12 residues in the CDR3. Trimming removed 1 base at V and 4 bases at J, with 4 bases between. The CDR3 DNA reads as TGTGCCAGCTCACCACGTAGAGAGACCCAGTACTTC. This translates into CASSPRRETQYF.

CDR3 in DNA: TGTGCCAGCAGGGAAACAGAAGATGGCTACACCTTC. Amino acids: CASRETEDGYTF. The chain joins TRBV2 to TRBJ1-2, with D unclear. V lost 6 bases, J lost 6 bases, and 11 bases lay in between. Germline CDR1 is SNHLY and CDR2 is FYNNEI. The CDR3 extends over 12 amino acids.

V usage is TRBV29-1 and J usage is TRBJ1-2; 8 bases are a match to TRBD1. This CDR3 has 13 residues. Trimming at V came to 2 bases and at J to 8 bases, leaving 7 bases not matched to a gene. Germline CDR1 reads SQVTM; CDR2 reads ANQGSEA. The CDR3 spells CSVEQGALEGYTF. The CDR3, as DNA: TGCAGCGTTGAACAGGGGGCTTTAGAGGGCTACACCTTC. The whole variable domain, filled in from reference TRBV29-1 and TRBJ1-2, reads SAVISQKPSRDICQRGTSLTIQCQVDSQVTMMFWYRQQPGQSLTLIATANQGSEATYESGFVIDKFPISRPNLTFSTLTVSNMSPEDSSIYLCSVEQGALEGYTFGSGTRLTVV.

This chain links TRBV7-9 with TRBJ1-4, with TRBD1 identical over 7 bases. The CDR3 totals 15 residues. Germline values: CDR1 SEHNR, CDR2 FQNEAQ (reference sequence). V shed 5 bases and J 4 bases; nucleotides not matched to a gene: 7. CDR3 bases: TGTGCCAGCAGCGTCTACGGGACAGATAATGAAAAACTGTTTTTT. Translation gives CASSVYGTDNEKLFF.

The chain recombines TRBV10-3 with TRBJ1-2, with TRBD1 identical over 7 bases. The CDR3 is 14 amino acids. CDR1 and CDR2 (germline): ENHRY, SYGVKD. V gave up 1 base and J gave up 4 bases; unmatched junction bases: 3. The CDR3 loop is CAISELGQIYGYTF. CDR3 nucleotide sequence: TGTGCCATCAGTGAGTTGGGACAGATCTATGGCTACACCTTC.

This chain connects TRBV7-2 to TRBJ1-5, with D hard to call. Germline loops: CDR1 SGHTA, CDR2 FQGNSA. The V gene lost 0 bases and the J gene lost 5 bases, with 11 bases spanning the gap. CDR3 length equals 15 residues. CDR3 bases: TGTGCCAGCAGCTTAGCATACCAGAAAGATCAGCCCCAGCATTTT. This codes for CASSLAYQKDQPQHF.